These 3 T cell receptor beta chains came from one sample sequenced in a study of OX40 agonist ivuxolimab in advanced cancers. Sequencing used immunoSEQ multiplex PCR; TCRdb keeps in-frame clones, though not all of them. In the table there are about 65,000 clones, roughly 87% of which are singletons. The sequenced sample was CD4+ or CD8+ T cells sorted from blood, obtained in a trial of the OX40 agonist ivuxolimab. The receptor set was obtained from an adult with an advanced solid tumor such as melanoma, head and neck, liver or kidney cancer.

This clone was seen a single time. The CDR3 region has the DNA TGTGCCAGCAGCTTGGAGGGACAGTACTTCGGTGGCAATCAGCCCCAGCATTTT. It encodes CASSLEGQYFGGNQPQHF. The chain uses TRBV5-8 and TRBJ1-5, with 7 bases fitting TRBD1. Germline values: CDR1 SGHTS, CDR2 YDEGEE. V was clipped by 0 bases and J by 2 bases; unmatched bases: 11. The CDR3 contains 18 residues.

This clone occurred a few times. The chain uses TRBV5-4 and TRBJ1-2, with 8 bases identical to TRBD1. J lost 8 bases, V lost 4 bases, and 13 bases had no gene match. CDR3 length: 15 amino acids. Germline lookup yields CDR1 SGHNT and CDR2 YYREEE (reference sequence). CDR3 nucleotide sequence: TGTGCCAGCAGCCCAGCAGGGGGCGCCTCCCGCGGCTACACCTTC. Its protein is CASSPAGGASRGYTF.

The sample holds a few counts of this clone. The CDR3 DNA follows: TGTGCCAGCAGCTTAGGCCCCGCCTCCACCGGGGAGCTGTTTTTT. Its translation is CASSLGPASTGELFF. The gene calls are TRBV7-9 and TRBJ2-2, with D unresolved. CDR3 length: 15 amino acids. Germline CDR1 and CDR2: SEHNR and FQNEAQ (reference sequence). Trimming took off 1 base at V and 4 bases at J, with 10 bases between the two ends.